This record covers a single TCR beta chain. The source of the sample is a study of T cell repertoires in cytomegalovirus infection. TCRdb reprocessed the reads with MiXCR, giving one entry per CDR3 protein. This sample has roughly 760,000 distinct CDR3 sequences; 35% occur once, and the top ten carry around 2.8%. Specimen: PBMCs. The TCR sequence derives from a human donor in good health (CMV status not recorded). Some clones in this sample may be carry-over from other donors' samples.

CDR3 loop: CASSLMNLGGGTYEQFF. As DNA, the CDR3 is TGTGCCAGCAGCTTAATGAATTTAGGAGGGGGGACATATGAGCAGTTCTTC. The chain combines TRBV7-3 with TRBJ2-1; D may be TRBD1 or TRBD2 (6 bases each). V shed 1 base and J shed 8 bases, with 21 bases lying between them. Germline CDR1 SGHTA, CDR2 FQGTGA. The CDR3 covers 17 residues.